These 10 T cell receptor beta chains were sequenced from one sample in a study of Ad26.COV2.S vaccination and SARS-CoV-2 variants. Sequencing was performed with immunoSEQ multiplex PCR; in TCRdb, only in-frame clones are kept and a portion is missing. The sample includes about 350,000 clones, about 90% of them seen just once. Sequencing was performed on peripheral blood, taken after recovery from COVID-19. Every receptor here comes from a human donor who had recovered from COVID-19.

The chain employs TRBV4-3 and TRBJ2-2; D not resolved. Germline lookup yields CDR1 LGHNA and CDR2 YSLEER. This CDR3 has 14 amino acids. V lost 0 bases, J lost 7 bases, and 9 bases lay in between. The DNA of the CDR3 is TGCGCCAGCAGCCAAGATAGGGCGATCGGGGAGCTGTTTTTT. The encoded protein is CASSQDRAIGELFF.

The chain joins TRBV7-9 to TRBJ1-6; TRBD1 is a possible D gene (6 bases). CDR3 length: 14 residues. Germline CDR1 reads SEHNR; CDR2 reads FQNEAQ (reference sequence). The germline V and J ends were trimmed by 0 bases and 8 bases, with 8 bases remaining between them. The CDR3: CASSLARGDSPLHF. CDR3 bases: TGTGCCAGCAGCTTAGCCAGGGGAGATTCACCCCTCCACTTT.

The CDR3 DNA is TGTGCCAGCAGCGGGGGCAGGGGACCCTATGGCTACACCTTC. Amino acids: CASSGGRGPYGYTF. This chain joins TRBV11-1 and TRBJ1-2, with D perhaps matching TRBD1 (6 bases). V lost 5 bases and J lost 4, with 14 bases in between. The V gene's germline CDR1 is SGHAT and CDR2 FQDESV (reference sequence). The CDR3 runs 14 residues. The full variable domain, rest sourced from reference TRBV11-1 and TRBJ1-2, is EAEVAQSPRYKITEKSQAVAFWCDPISGHATLYWYRQILGQGPELLVQFQDESVVDDSQLPKDRFSAERLKGVDSTLKIQPAELGDSAMYLCASSGGRGPYGYTFGSGTRLTVV.

The V call is TRBV7-9, the J call TRBJ2-5; tentatively, D is TRBD1 (5 bases). V lost 1 base and J 5 bases, leaving 11 bases between the germline ends. Germline V gene lookup returns CDR1 SEHNR and CDR2 FQNEAQ (reference sequence). The CDR3 spans 14 residues. CDR3 loop: CASSLVRAGETQYF. Written as DNA, the CDR3 is TGTGCCAGCAGCTTAGTCAGGGCTGGGGAGACCCAGTACTTC.

The V gene is TRBV3-1 (or the pseudogene TRBV3-2), the J gene TRBJ1-2, with TRBD1 identical over 7 bases. This CDR3 has 17 amino acids. Trimming removed 8 bases from V and 4 bases from J; junction bases left unmatched: 19. Germline CDR1 LGHDT, CDR2 YNNKEL (reference sequence). The CDR3 DNA sequence: TGTGCCAGCCCTTTGCGGGACAGCGCGGATCCTGGCTATGGCTACACCTTC. This sequence encodes CASPLRDSADPGYGYTF.

The chain couples TRBV15 to TRBJ2-1, with 8 bases matching TRBD2. CDR1 is LNHNV and CDR2 is YYDKDF in the germline V gene (reference sequence). This CDR3 has 15 amino acids. The V segment lost 5 bases and the J segment 0 bases; nucleotides outside the gene matches: 3. Written as DNA, the CDR3 is TGTGCCACCAGCCCGGGGGGGAGCTCCTACAATGAGCAGTTCTTC. Its translation: CATSPGGSSYNEQFF.

CDR3 nucleotide sequence: TGTGCCAGCAGCTTTCGGAGGGGGTCTAATGAAAAACTGTTTTTT. It codes for CASSFRRGSNEKLFF. The rearrangement uses TRBV5-4 and TRBJ1-4, with D possibly matching TRBD1 (6 bases). CDR3 length: 15 residues. Trimming left V 2 bases short and J 3 bases short, with 11 bases between. Germline V gives CDR1 SGHNT, CDR2 YYREEE (reference sequence).

The chain employs TRBV7-9 and TRBJ2-1; 9 bases agree with TRBD2. The germline CDR1 and CDR2 sequences are SEHNR and FQNEAQ (reference sequence). Unmatched junction bases numbered 10, after V lost 5 bases and J lost 5 bases. The CDR3 has 16 amino acids. The CDR3 protein is CASSPAGGPRNNEQFF. The CDR3 coding sequence is TGTGCCAGCAGCCCAGCGGGGGGCCCCCGGAACAATGAGCAGTTCTTC.

This clone was seen only once. The chain carries TRBV20-1 and TRBJ2-3; D gene unclear. CDR3 length: 11 residues. CDR1 and CDR2 (germline): DFQATT, SNEGSKA (reference sequence). V lost 1 base and J 9 bases, leaving 8 bases between the germline ends. The chain's CDR3 is CSARVVGTQYF. For the CDR3, the DNA is TGCAGTGCTAGAGTGGTAGGGACGCAGTATTTT.

The rearrangement uses TRBV5-1 and TRBJ1-5; unclear D gene. V was shortened by 0 bases and J by 7 bases, with 11 bases between the two germline ends. The CDR3 covers 14 residues. Looked up from germline, CDR1 is SGHRS and CDR2 is YFSETQ. CDR3 sequence (DNA): TGCGCCAGCAGCTTGGAGGCAGGAAAGCAGCCCCAGCATTTT. Translation gives CASSLEAGKQPQHF.